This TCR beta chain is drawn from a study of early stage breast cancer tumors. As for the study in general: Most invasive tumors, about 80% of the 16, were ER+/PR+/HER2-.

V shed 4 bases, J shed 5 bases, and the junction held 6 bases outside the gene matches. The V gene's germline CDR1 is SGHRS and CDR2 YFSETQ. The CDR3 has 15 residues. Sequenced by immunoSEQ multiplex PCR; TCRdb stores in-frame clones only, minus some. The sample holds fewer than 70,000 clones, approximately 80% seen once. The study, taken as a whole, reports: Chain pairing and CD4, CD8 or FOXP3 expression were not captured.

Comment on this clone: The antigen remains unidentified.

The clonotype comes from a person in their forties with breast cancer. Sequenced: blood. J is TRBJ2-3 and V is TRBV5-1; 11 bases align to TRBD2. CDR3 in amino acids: CASSLGLAGGDTQYF. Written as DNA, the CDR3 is TGCGCCAGCAGCCTGGGGCTAGCGGGAGGAGATACGCAGTATTTT.